These T cell receptor beta chains were read from a single sample in a study of CD8 T cells in ankylosing spondylitis. TCRdb redid the calling of the 5' RACE reads with MiXCR, one entry per CDR3 protein. The repertoire holds some 100,000 distinct CDR3 sequences, with about 8.3% as singletons. The sample was blood, either unsorted or a sorted T cell fraction (not recorded which). The receptors were gathered from a male donor with ankylosing spondylitis or in good health (not recorded which). CDR3s include the opening cysteine and the closing phenylalanine or tryptophan. Fields, in order: D gene, V gene, J gene, clone size, CDR3 protein, CDR3 DNA. The D gene is left open where the match is weak. Clone size, where shown, is once, few, many, or a class for clones that have expanded.

D: .; V: TRBV15; J: TRBJ2-3; size: many; CDR3: CATSATTVGRIGDTQYF; DNA: TGTGCCACCAGCGCGACAACAGTGGGACGAATAGGAGATACGCAGTATTTT
D: .; V: TRBV20-1; J: TRBJ1-1; size: many; CDR3: CSARMDPENTEAFF; DNA: TGCAGTGCTAGAATGGACCCGGAGAACACTGAAGCTTTCTTT
D: TRBD2; V: TRBV29-1; J: TRBJ2-1; size: many; CDR3: CSAISPVAGTYNEQFF; DNA: TGCAGCGCCATATCCCCGGTAGCGGGAACCTACAATGAGCAGTTCTTC
D: .; V: TRBV9; J: TRBJ1-1; size: many; CDR3: CASSPRGGSTEAFF; DNA: TGTGCCAGCAGCCCAAGGGGGGGAAGTACTGAAGCTTTCTTT
D: .; V: TRBV10-3; J: TRBJ2-3; size: many; CDR3: CAIRQDSSTDTQYF; DNA: TGTGCCATCAGGCAGGACAGTAGCACAGATACGCAGTATTTT
D: TRBD1; V: TRBV7-9; J: TRBJ1-6; size: many; CDR3: CASSARTGSRNSPLHF; DNA: TGTGCCAGCAGCGCAAGGACAGGGTCCAGGAATTCACCCCTCCACTTT
D: .; V: TRBV7-2; J: TRBJ2-1; size: many; CDR3: CASTRPGMYNEQFF; DNA: TGTGCCAGCACCAGGCCAGGGATGTACAATGAGCAGTTCTTC
D: .; V: TRBV4-3; J: TRBJ2-1; size: many; CDR3: CASSEVSTPGSYNEQFF; DNA: TGCGCCAGCAGCGAAGTGAGTACGCCGGGCTCCTACAATGAGCAGTTCTTC
D: .; V: TRBV30; J: TRBJ2-3; size: few; CDR3: CAWARLWGDTDTQYF; DNA: TGTGCCTGGGCCCGGTTGTGGGGAGACACAGATACGCAGTATTTT
D: .; V: TRBV5-6; J: TRBJ1-1; size: many; CDR3: CASSLTTGWNTEAFF; DNA: TGTGCCAGCAGCTTGACGACAGGCTGGAACACTGAAGCTTTCTTT
D: TRBD1; V: TRBV29-1; J: TRBJ1-2; size: once; CDR3: CSVQQGVTSYGYTF; DNA: TGCAGCGTTCAACAGGGGGTGACCTCTTACGGCTACACCTTC
D: TRBD2; V: TRBV20-1; J: TRBJ2-3; size: many; CDR3: CSASRGGTDTQYF; DNA: TGCAGTGCTAGTCGGGGGGGCACAGATACGCAGTATTTT
D: .; V: TRBV29-1; J: TRBJ2-1; size: many; CDR3: CSVEEGGQEQFF; DNA: TGCAGCGTTGAAGAAGGGGGGCAGGAGCAGTTCTTC
D: .; V: TRBV12-3/TRBV12-4; J: TRBJ1-5; size: many; CDR3: CASTLRGESRPQHF; DNA: TGTGCCAGCACCCTGCGGGGTGAGTCTCGGCCCCAGCATTTT
D: .; V: TRBV27; J: TRBJ2-6; size: many; CDR3: CASSQQGWYSGANVLTF; DNA: TGTGCCAGCAGTCAACAGGGTTGGTACTCTGGGGCCAACGTCCTGACTTTC
D: .; V: TRBV7-9; J: TRBJ2-1; size: many; CDR3: CASSLDRNPHGQFF; DNA: TGTGCCAGCAGCTTAGACAGGAACCCTCATGGGCAGTTCTTC
D: .; V: TRBV11-2; J: TRBJ2-1; size: many; CDR3: CASSLGGAGEQFF; DNA: TGTGCCAGCAGCTTAGGGGGGGCGGGTGAGCAGTTCTTC
D: TRBD2; V: TRBV12-3/TRBV12-4; J: TRBJ2-4; size: many; CDR3: CASSRLAGGLRAKNIQYF; DNA: TGTGCCAGCAGTCGACTAGCGGGGGGTCTGAGAGCCAAAAACATTCAGTACTTC
D: TRBD2; V: TRBV7-2; J: TRBJ2-7; size: many; CDR3: CASSLDGSGEQYF; DNA: TGTGCCAGCAGCTTAGATGGTAGCGGGGAGCAGTACTTC
D: TRBD1; V: TRBV6-5; J: TRBJ1-1; size: few; CDR3: CASSYLTGGTEAFF; DNA: TGTGCCAGCAGTTACCTGACAGGGGGGACTGAAGCTTTCTTT
D: .; V: TRBV11-2; J: TRBJ2-3; size: many; CDR3: CASNSRVPSTDTQYF; DNA: TGTGCCAGCAACTCGAGGGTACCTAGCACAGATACGCAGTATTTT
D: TRBD1; V: TRBV20-1; J: TRBJ2-7; size: many; CDR3: CSARDMDRGLREQYF; DNA: TGCAGTGCTAGAGATATGGACAGGGGGCTTAGAGAGCAGTACTTC
D: .; V: TRBV12-3/TRBV12-4; J: TRBJ2-2; size: many; CDR3: CASRAGQATGELFF; DNA: TGTGCCAGCAGAGCGGGACAGGCCACCGGGGAGCTGTTTTTT
D: TRBD1; V: TRBV5-1; J: TRBJ2-1; size: few; CDR3: CASSLLKTPGQGHNEQFF; DNA: TGCGCCAGCAGCCTCCTCAAAACCCCGGGACAGGGACACAATGAGCAGTTCTTC
D: .; V: TRBV7-6; J: TRBJ2-7; size: many; CDR3: CASSLERGGLGGAHYEQYF; DNA: TGTGCCAGCAGCTTAGAACGAGGGGGCTTGGGCGGGGCCCATTACGAGCAGTACTTC
D: .; V: TRBV6-2/TRBV6-3; J: TRBJ2-1; size: many; CDR3: CASSPTFGGGLDEQFF; DNA: TGTGCCAGCAGCCCCACCTTTGGCGGGGGCTTAGATGAGCAGTTCTTC
D: TRBD2; V: TRBV3-1; J: TRBJ2-3; size: many; CDR3: CASSLGLAGGSDTQYF; DNA: TGTGCCAGCAGCCTTGGACTAGCGGGGGGGTCAGATACGCAGTATTTT
D: TRBD2; V: TRBV7-3; J: TRBJ2-3; size: .; CDR3: CASSHGGVDTQYF; DNA: TGTGCCAGCAGCCATGGGGGGGTTGATACGCAGTATTTT
D: .; V: TRBV7-8; J: TRBJ1-1; size: many; CDR3: CASSLAGVNTEAFF; DNA: TGTGCCAGCAGCCTGGCGGGGGTGAACACTGAAGCTTTCTTT
D: TRBD2; V: TRBV20-1; J: TRBJ2-7; size: many; CDR3: CSARDQGTSDEQYF; DNA: TGCAGTGCTAGAGATCAAGGGACTAGCGACGAGCAGTACTTC
D: .; V: TRBV12-3/TRBV12-4; J: TRBJ2-2; size: many; CDR3: CASSRTPLNTGELFF; DNA: TGTGCCAGCAGTCGGACTCCTCTAAACACCGGGGAGCTGTTTTTT
D: .; V: TRBV5-1; J: TRBJ2-3; size: many; CDR3: CASSLAEGHSTDTQYF; DNA: TGCGCCAGCAGCTTGGCCGAGGGACATAGCACAGATACGCAGTATTTT
D: .; V: TRBV5-5; J: TRBJ2-3; size: many; CDR3: CASSIVADTQYF; DNA: TGTGCCAGCAGCATTGTTGCAGATACGCAGTATTTT
D: .; V: TRBV27; J: TRBJ2-2; size: many; CDR3: CASSFYRELKSTGELFF; DNA: TGTGCCAGCAGTTTCTACAGGGAGTTAAAAAGCACCGGGGAGCTGTTTTTT
D: .; V: TRBV4-1; J: TRBJ2-1; size: .; CDR3: CASSLGHKDEQFF; DNA: TGCGCCAGCAGCCTCGGACATAAGGATGAGCAGTTCTTC
D: .; V: TRBV6-2/TRBV6-3; J: TRBJ2-2; size: .; CDR3: CASSSVRINTGELFF; DNA: TGTGCCAGCAGTTCCGTAAGGATCAACACCGGGGAGCTGTTTTTT
D: .; V: TRBV29-1; J: TRBJ1-5; size: many; CDR3: CSVVADSNQPQHF; DNA: TGCAGCGTTGTCGCAGATAGCAATCAGCCCCAGCATTTT
D: TRBD1; V: TRBV9; J: TRBJ2-7; size: .; CDR3: CASSVRDRAAYEQYF; DNA: TGTGCCAGCAGCGTTAGGGACAGGGCCGCCTACGAGCAGTACTTC
D: TRBD1; V: TRBV7-8; J: TRBJ2-3; size: many; CDR3: CASSGGTGRGGSDTQYF; DNA: TGTGCCAGCAGCGGAGGGACAGGGCGCGGAGGCTCGGATACGCAGTATTTT
D: TRBD2; V: TRBV7-6; J: TRBJ2-5; size: .; CDR3: CASSPSSGEIETQYF; DNA: TGTGCCAGCAGCCCCTCTAGCGGGGAAATAGAGACCCAGTACTTC
D: .; V: TRBV9; J: TRBJ2-6; size: many; CDR3: CASSVGTRNSGANVLTF; DNA: TGTGCCAGCAGCGTAGGTACTCGGAACTCTGGGGCCAACGTCCTGACTTTC
D: TRBD2; V: TRBV5-5; J: TRBJ2-1; size: many; CDR3: CASSLVAGVHNEQFF; DNA: TGTGCCAGCAGCTTGGTAGCGGGGGTTCACAATGAGCAGTTCTTC
D: .; V: TRBV11-2; J: TRBJ2-3; size: few; CDR3: CASSSDLTTDTQYF; DNA: TGTGCCAGCAGCTCGGACTTGACCACAGATACGCAGTATTTT
D: TRBD2; V: TRBV7-8; J: TRBJ2-1; size: many; CDR3: CASSPPARGGYNEQFF; DNA: TGTGCCAGCAGCCCTCCCGCGCGGGGGGGTTACAATGAGCAGTTCTTC
D: TRBD1; V: TRBV7-3; J: TRBJ2-1; size: few; CDR3: CASSMTGDEQFF; DNA: TGTGCCAGCAGCATGACAGGGGATGAGCAGTTCTTC
D: .; V: TRBV12-3/TRBV12-4; J: TRBJ2-7; size: many; CDR3: CASSFVVGSSPSYEQYF; DNA: TGTGCCAGCAGTTTTGTGGTTGGGTCTAGTCCGTCCTACGAGCAGTACTTC
D: TRBD2; V: TRBV11-2; J: TRBJ2-1; size: many; CDR3: CASSLVSGRGRPYNEQFF; DNA: TGTGCCAGCAGCTTAGTCAGCGGGAGAGGCCGTCCCTACAATGAGCAGTTCTTC
D: TRBD1; V: TRBV19; J: TRBJ1-1; size: many; CDR3: CASSDKQGAWTEAFF; DNA: TGTGCCAGTAGTGACAAACAGGGGGCCTGGACTGAAGCTTTCTTT
D: .; V: TRBV29-1; J: TRBJ2-2; size: many; CDR3: CSVGSSTGELFF; DNA: TGCAGCGTTGGTTCGAGTACCGGGGAGCTGTTTTTT
D: .; V: TRBV29-1; J: TRBJ1-1; size: many; CDR3: CSARGSQRGNTEAFF; DNA: TGCAGCGCACGAGGGAGTCAGAGGGGGAACACTGAAGCTTTCTTT
D: TRBD2; V: TRBV10-2; J: TRBJ2-7; size: many; CDR3: CASSGIGTSNSYEQYF; DNA: TGCGCCAGCAGTGGGATAGGGACTAGCAATTCCTACGAGCAGTACTTC